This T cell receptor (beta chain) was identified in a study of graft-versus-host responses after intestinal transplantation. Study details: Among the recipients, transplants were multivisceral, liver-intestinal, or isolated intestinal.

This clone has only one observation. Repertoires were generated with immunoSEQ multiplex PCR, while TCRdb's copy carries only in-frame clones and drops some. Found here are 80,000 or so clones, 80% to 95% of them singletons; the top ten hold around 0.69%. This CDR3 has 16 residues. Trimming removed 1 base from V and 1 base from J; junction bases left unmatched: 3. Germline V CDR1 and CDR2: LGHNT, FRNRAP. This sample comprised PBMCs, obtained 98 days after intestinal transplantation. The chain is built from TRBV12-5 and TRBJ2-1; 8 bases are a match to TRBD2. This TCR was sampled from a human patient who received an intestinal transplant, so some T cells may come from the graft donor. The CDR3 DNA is TGTGCTAGTGGTTTGGGGGCGGGGGGTTCCTACAATGAGCAGTTCTTC. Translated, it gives CASGLGAGGSYNEQFF. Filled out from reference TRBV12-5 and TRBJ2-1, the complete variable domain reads DARVTQTPRHKVTEMGQEVTMRCQPILGHNTVFWYRQTMMQGLELLAYFRNRAPLDDSGMPKDRFSAEMPDATLATLKIQPSEPRDSAVYFCASGLGAGGSYNEQFFGPGTRLTVL.